This record covers a single T cell receptor (beta chain). Its antigen is not known. Generated by immunoSEQ multiplex PCR, the TCRdb table keeps only in-frame clones and is missing some. In the table there are roughly 98,000 clones, approximately 78% of which are singletons. Treatment of patients with chemo-refractory metastatic non-small-cell lung cancer consisted of focal radiation plus CTLA-4 blockade with ipilimumab. The V end was cut by 6 bases, the J end by 8 bases, with 14 bases between. The CDR3 length is 13 residues. Germline loops: CDR1 SNHLY, CDR2 FYNNEI. This record comes from a study of radiotherapy plus CTLA-4 blockade in lung cancer. Study-wide context: Objective responses were recorded in around 18% of patients, with disease control recorded in less than 40%. General observations from the study: Together with interferon-beta, which increased in serum after radiation, early dynamic changes in blood T cell clones were reportedly the best predictors of response. In blood, tumor-derived TCR clones expanded after radiotherapy plus ipilimumab.

The sequences come from peripheral blood, collected from a patient treated with radiotherapy plus ipilimumab. The receptor comes from a human donor with non-small cell lung cancer who had a partial response to radiotherapy plus ipilimumab. The chain combines TRBV2 with TRBJ2-1; D is possibly TRBD2 (6 bases). The CDR3: CASRWGVEDEQFF. The CDR3 DNA reads as TGTGCCAGCAGGTGGGGGGTAGAGGATGAGCAGTTCTTC. Combining the CDR3 with reference TRBV2 and TRBJ2-1 gives the whole variable domain EPEVTQTPSHQVTQMGQEVILRCVPISNHLYFYWYRQILGQKVEFLVSFYNNEISEKSEIFDDQFSVERPDGSNFTLKIRSTKLEDSAMYFCASRWGVEDEQFFGPGTRLTVL.